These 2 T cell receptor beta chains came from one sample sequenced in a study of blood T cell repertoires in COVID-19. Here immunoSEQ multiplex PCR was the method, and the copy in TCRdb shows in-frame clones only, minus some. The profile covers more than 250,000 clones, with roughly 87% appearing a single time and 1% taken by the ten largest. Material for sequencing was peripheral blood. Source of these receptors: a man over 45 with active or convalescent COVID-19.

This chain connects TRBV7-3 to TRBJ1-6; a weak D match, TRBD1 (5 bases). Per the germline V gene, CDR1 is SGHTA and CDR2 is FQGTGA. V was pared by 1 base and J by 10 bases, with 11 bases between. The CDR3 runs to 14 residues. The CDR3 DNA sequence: TGTGCCAGCAGCTTAAATGGGGGGGACTCACCCCTCCACTTT. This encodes CASSLNGGDSPLHF.

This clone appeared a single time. In DNA, the CDR3 is TGTGCCTGGAGTGTCCTCCTTGGGGGGGCCACAGATACGCAGTATTTT. Its protein product is CAWSVLLGGATDTQYF. The chain recombines TRBV30 with TRBJ2-3; D is perhaps TRBD2 (7 bases). The CDR3 runs 16 residues. Germline V gene data show CDR1 as GTSNPN and CDR2 as SVGIG (reference sequence). Trimming cost V 0 bases and J 2 bases, with 15 bases left between them.